This T cell receptor (beta chain) was documented in a study of blood T cell repertoires in COVID-19. Across the whole study: T cells, B-cell-depleted T cells, or PBMCs supplied cDNA or gDNA.

Under the authors' procedure: Researchers report that nucleated cell counts were estimated from reference gene primer amplification. Assay: immunoSEQ multiplex PCR; the TCRdb copy retains only in-frame clones and omits some. That table supplies the V and J calls and clone size; D and trimming were determined from the DNA. The data hold 150,000 to 200,000 clones, with just under 85% observed a single time. Germline CDR1 SGHDT, CDR2 YYEEEE. CDR3 length: 15 residues. V lost 4 bases and J lost 5, with 19 bases in between. The chain has TRBV5-6 and TRBJ2-7, with a weak D call TRBD1 (5 bases). The TCR was taken from a woman of 80 years or more with COVID-19, enrolled during active disease. Sequenced: peripheral blood. In DNA form, the CDR3 reads TGTGCCAGCAGCACCCGTATCAGGGCCTTTAACGAGCAGTACTTC. Its protein product is CASSTRIRAFNEQYF. Full variable domain (rest looked up from reference TRBV5-6 and TRBJ2-7): DAGVTQSPTHLIKTRGQQVTLRCSPKSGHDTVSWYQQALGQGPQFIFQYYEEEERQRGNFPDRFSGHQFPNYSSELNVNALLLGDSALYLCASSTRIRAFNEQYFGPGTRLTVT.